Listed below are T cell receptor beta chains from one sample, sequenced in a study of T-cell memory formation after mild COVID-19. TCRdb ran MiXCR on the 5' RACE reads and lists one entry per CDR3 protein. The table includes more than 450,000 distinct CDR3 sequences, about 20% detected once. The material sequenced was PBMCs or a T cell subset sorted from them (not recorded which). All receptors come from an adult woman who had mild COVID-19 (a few samples of this study predate the infection). Cell type and time point are not known. CDR3s include the opening cysteine and the closing phenylalanine or tryptophan. The D gene is left open where the match is weak. Clone size is stated in some rows and not others, as once, few, many or a class when expanded.

TRBV4-3	TRBD2	TRBJ2-5	-	TGCGCCAGCAGCCAAGTTAGGATCGCCGGGACTAGCGGCCTTCAAGAGACCCAGTACTTC	CASSQVRIAGTSGLQETQYF
TRBV4-1	-	TRBJ2-7	-	TGCGCCAGCAGCCAAGTCTTCCCCTACGAGCAGTACTTC	CASSQVFPYEQYF
TRBV2	-	TRBJ2-1	few	TGTGCCAGCAGTGAAGCCCCAAAGGGGGAGGGGGAACGGGATGAGCAGTTCTTC	CASSEAPKGEGERDEQFF
TRBV15	-	TRBJ1-5	-	TGTGCCACCAGCAGAGATTTGGGGGTTCAGCCCCAGCATTTT	CATSRDLGVQPQHF
TRBV5-4	-	TRBJ2-3	many	TGTGCCAGCAGCCGGACAGCGGTAGCGGCCGATACGCAGTATTTT	CASSRTAVAADTQYF
TRBV12-3/TRBV12-4	-	TRBJ2-3	few	TGTGCCAGCAGGAAGACAGATACGCAGTATTTT	CASRKTDTQYF
TRBV5-3	-	TRBJ2-1	-	TGTGCCAGAAGCCCCACCGCCAGCCAGGAGCAGTTCTTC	CARSPTASQEQFF
TRBV9	-	TRBJ1-1	many	TGTGCCAGCAGCAAAACAGACAGCGAAGCTTTCTTT	CASSKTDSEAFF
TRBV25-1	-	TRBJ1-6	few	TGTGCCAGCAGGGGGGAATATAATTCACCCCTCCACTTT	CASRGEYNSPLHF
TRBV12-3/TRBV12-4	TRBD1	TRBJ2-1	-	TGTGCCAGCAGTGCCCGGGACAGACACAATGAGCAGTTCTTC	CASSARDRHNEQFF
TRBV29-1	TRBD2	TRBJ2-1	few	TGCAGCGTTGGCCGGGGCCAGCGGGGGGGCACCCTGTTCTTC	CSVGRGQRGGTLFF
TRBV12-3/TRBV12-4	-	TRBJ1-6	-	TGTGCCAGCAGTTTACTTATTGGGAATTCACCCCTCCACTTT	CASSLLIGNSPLHF
TRBV9	-	TRBJ2-3	-	TGTGCCAGCAGCTTACTACAGGGAGTGGATACGCAGTATTTT	CASSLLQGVDTQYF
TRBV15	TRBD2	TRBJ2-3	few	TGTGCCACCAGCAGAGGCCTAGCGGGAGTTGCAGATACGCAGTATTTT	CATSRGLAGVADTQYF
TRBV18	-	TRBJ2-1	-	TGTGCCAGCTCACCACCAGCCAGGGGAGGCGATGAGCAGTTCTTC	CASSPPARGGDEQFF
TRBV9	TRBD2	TRBJ2-2	-	TGTGCCAGCAGCTCAAAAGGGAAACTAGCGGGGAACACCGGGGAGCTGTTTTTT	CASSSKGKLAGNTGELFF
TRBV24-1	TRBD2	TRBJ2-1	-	TGTGCCACCAGTGATTTGGCTAGCGGGGCCAATGAGCAGTTCTTC	CATSDLASGANEQFF
TRBV5-5	-	TRBJ2-1	-	TGTGCCAGCAGCTGGAGGCTAACCGGTGAGCAGTTCTTC	CASSWRLTGEQFF
TRBV12-3/TRBV12-4	TRBD2	TRBJ2-5	few	TGTGCCAGCAGTTTACCTAGCACGGGAGGTGAGACCCAGTACTTC	CASSLPSTGGETQYF
TRBV9	TRBD1	TRBJ2-7	few	TGTGCCAGCAGCGGCATGACAGGGGGTCTCTACGAGCAGTACTTC	CASSGMTGGLYEQYF
TRBV27	-	TRBJ1-4	-	TGTGCCAGCAGTCCGGGCGTAGGGGCGGCTTCGCTAATGAAAAAACTGTTTTTT	CASSPGVGAASLMKKLFF
TRBV6-5	-	TRBJ2-1	many	TGTGCCAGCCTAGGTCTTCGCAATGAGCAGTTCTTC	CASLGLRNEQFF
TRBV2	TRBD1	TRBJ1-3	-	TGTGCCAGCAGTGATGGACAGGGGAGTCCTGGAAACACCATATATTTT	CASSDGQGSPGNTIYF
TRBV5-1	TRBD1	TRBJ1-2	few	TGCGCCAGCGGCCCTCGAGTAGGACAGGGGAATGGCTACACCTTC	CASGPRVGQGNGYTF
TRBV6-1	TRBD1	TRBJ2-7	-	TGTGCCAGCAGTGAAAGGCGGACAGGGCCAAGCTCCTACGAGCAGTACTTC	CASSERRTGPSSYEQYF
TRBV15	-	TRBJ1-5	many	TGTGCCACCAGCAACCGGCGGGGTATTCAGCCCCAGCATTTT	CATSNRRGIQPQHF
TRBV7-9	TRBD1	TRBJ1-2	-	TGTGCCAGCAGCTCCCATCCGGGACAGACTAACTATGGCTACACCTTC	CASSSHPGQTNYGYTF
TRBV29-1	-	TRBJ2-1	-	TGCAGCGTTGAGGGATGGGGCCGCGGCGGGAATGAGCAGTTCTTC	CSVEGWGRGGNEQFF
TRBV19	-	TRBJ2-4	few	TGTGCCAGTAGTATAGATTCAGGGGCCAAAAACATTCAGTACTTC	CASSIDSGAKNIQYF
TRBV5-6	TRBD1	TRBJ1-2	many	TGTGCCAGCAGTCCAACCGGGACAGTACTCTATGGCTACACCTTC	CASSPTGTVLYGYTF
TRBV5-5	-	TRBJ2-1	few	TGTGCCAGCAGCCCAACCGGCCAGCGGAGCCTCAATGAGCAGTTCTTC	CASSPTGQRSLNEQFF